Shown below are 7 T cell receptor beta chains from a single sample sequenced in a study of shared clonotypes between healthy human individuals (dated by TCRdb to the early 2020s). Library construction relied on the immunoSEQ multiplex PCR assay. Not all clones reach the TCRdb copy of this immuneACCESS table, which keeps in-frame sequences only. Checked studies attribute under half of the gap to unresolved V genes and leave the rest unexplained. Across this sample there are some 2,000,000 clones, with about 95% seen only once. The ten largest clones capture roughly 1.1% of the sample. For the CD8 naive samples, CD45RO-negative cells were positively selected for CCR7, yielding a CD45RA+CCR7+ population from which TemRA cells were excluded. Sequenced input: naive CD8+ T cells sorted from blood. The cell subset or site label, read with the paper, signifies: CD45RA+CCR7+. The receptors were gathered from a man younger than 30 in good health.

This clone was seen only once. V is TRBV28 and J is TRBJ2-5; D is ambiguous. This CDR3 spans 14 amino acids. V shed 2 bases and J shed 5 bases, with 12 bases lying between them. Germline V CDR1 and CDR2: MDHEN, SYDVKM. This CDR3 is CASSLISRWETQYF. CDR3 DNA: TGTGCCAGCAGTTTAATCAGCCGCTGGGAGACCCAGTACTTC. Using reference TRBV28 and TRBJ2-5 for the parts outside the CDR3, the full variable domain is DVKVTQSSRYLVKRTGEKVFLECVQDMDHENMFWYRQDPGLGLRLIYFSYDVKMKEKGDIPEGYSVSREKKERFSLILESASTNQTSMYLCASSLISRWETQYFGPGTRLLVL.

The chain employs TRBV7-9 and TRBJ2-2; D is perhaps TRBD2 (6 bases). Looked up from germline, CDR1 is SEHNR and CDR2 is FQNEAQ (reference sequence). Trimming shortened V by 6 bases and J by 7 bases, and 12 bases separated the two germline ends. The length of the CDR3 is 13 residues. CDR3 loop: CASSTSLIGELFF. The CDR3 nucleotides are TGTGCCAGCAGTACTAGCCTTATCGGGGAGCTGTTTTTT.

The chain is built from TRBV9 and TRBJ1-4, with TRBD1 as a possible D gene (5 bases). V lost 0 bases, J lost 5 bases, and 17 bases lay in between. Germline CDR1 and CDR2: SGDLS and YYNGEE. The CDR3 has 17 residues. The DNA for the CDR3 is TGTGCCAGCAGCGTAGAGGAGGAGGGGACTGAGAATGAAAAACTGTTTTTT. Translating it yields CASSVEEEGTENEKLFF. The full variable domain, its missing parts supplied by reference TRBV9 and TRBJ1-4, is DSGVTQTPKHLITATGQRVTLRCSPRSGDLSVYWYQQSLDQGLQFLIQYYNGEERAKGNILERFSAQQFPDLHSELNLSSLELGDSALYFCASSVEEEGTENEKLFFGSGTQLSVL.

The chain employs TRBV4-3 and TRBJ2-7; 7 bases align to TRBD1. The J segment lost 3 bases and the V segment lost 0 bases, leaving 11 bases of the junction unmatched. This CDR3 region has 17 residues. CDR1 LGHNA and CDR2 YSLEER come from the germline V gene. The CDR3 loop reads CASSQDWEGQAFYEQYF. DNA of the CDR3: TGCGCCAGCAGCCAAGATTGGGAAGGACAGGCCTTCTACGAGCAGTACTTC.

The CDR3: CASSERDGQLYGYTF. The CDR3 DNA follows: TGTGCCAGCAGTGAGAGGGACGGACAGCTTTATGGCTACACCTTC. This rearrangement joins TRBV25-1 to TRBJ1-2; possible D gene TRBD1, 6 bases. Germline assignment: CDR1 MGHDK and CDR2 SYGVNS. This CDR3 contains 15 residues. The V end was cut by 3 bases, the J end by 5 bases, with 16 bases between.

This chain uses TRBV27 with TRBJ1-6, with TRBD1 identical over 9 bases. The ends lost 5 bases at V and 9 bases at J; junction bases unmatched: 5. In germline, CDR1 is MNHEY, CDR2 SMNVEV (reference sequence). The CDR3 has 14 amino acids. Written as DNA, the CDR3 is TGTGCCAGCAGTCCCGACAGGGGGGGTTCACCCCTCCACTTT. Protein sequence: CASSPDRGGSPLHF.

Details on this clone: The sample has other DNA sequences that encode this CDR3 too. The chain uses TRBV4-1 and TRBJ1-2; D not resolved. V was pared by 0 bases and J by 0 bases, with 8 bases between. The CDR3 is 15 amino acids. Germline lookup yields CDR1 MGHRA and CDR2 YSYEKL. CDR3 residues: CASSQDGGANYGYTF. CDR3 DNA: TGCGCCAGCAGCCAAGACGGCGGAGCTAACTATGGCTACACCTTC.